Presented here are 10 T cell receptor beta chains from one specimen sequenced in a study of blood T cells in healthy people across ages. A second PCR of about 7 to 12 cycles used a sample-barcoded 5' primer and a J-beta primer mix. One entry per CDR3 protein results from TCRdb running MiXCR on the 5' RACE reads. The sample lists about 1,500,000 distinct CDR3 sequences; 40% to 50% were seen once. The source material was blood. The receptors come from a woman between 18 and 29 years old in good health.

V is TRBV6-7 and J is TRBJ1-1; TRBD1 is a possible D gene (5 bases). TRBV6-7 is an open reading frame whose function is uncertain. V lost 4 bases and J lost 1, with 10 bases in between. The CDR3 contains 14 residues. Here the CDR3 reads CASSSPTGNTEAFF. The CDR3 bases are TGTGCCAGCAGTTCGCCTACAGGGAACACTGAAGCTTTCTTT.

The chain links TRBV6-1 to TRBJ2-4, with D perhaps TRBD2 (7 bases). The CDR3 length is 12 residues. V dropped 3 bases and J dropped 14 bases, with 14 bases sitting between them. Germline assignment: CDR1 MNHNS and CDR2 SASEGT. This CDR3 is CASSEKGEGKYF. The DNA for the CDR3 is TGTGCCAGCAGTGAGAAGGGGGAGGGAAAGTACTTC.

V is TRBV4-2 and J is TRBJ1-2; a possible D gene is TRBD1 (5 bases). With 0 bases removed from V and 5 bases from J, the gap between germline ends came to 13 bases. Per the germline V gene, CDR1 is LGHNA and CDR2 is YNFKEQ. The CDR3 is 15 residues long. The CDR3 sequence is CASSQDLAGPYGYTF. DNA of the CDR3: TGTGCCAGCAGCCAAGATTTGGCAGGGCCTTATGGCTACACCTTC.

On this clonotype itself: An end of the junction does not agree with germline; a read error may underlie this. The chain couples TRBV12-3 or TRBV12-4 to TRBJ1-1, with D possibly matching TRBD1 (5 bases). There are 17 residues in the CDR3. CDR3 loop: CASSLGGSGLANTEAFF. The CDR3 nucleotides are TGTGCCAGCAGTTTAGGAGGATCGGGACTGGCGAACACTGAGGCTTTCTTT.

This clonotype was picked up a small number of times. The chain recombines TRBV15 with TRBJ2-1, with 9 bases lining up with TRBD2. The CDR3 sequence is 17 residues long. Germline V gene sequence: CDR1 LNHNV, CDR2 YYDKDF (reference sequence). V was clipped by 4 bases and J by 6 bases; unmatched bases: 13. CDR3 sequence: CATSTYSPGLATNEQFF. CDR3 DNA: TGTGCCACCAGCACCTATTCGCCGGGACTAGCCACCAATGAGCAGTTCTTC.

The genes are TRBV10-3 and TRBJ1-2, with D perhaps TRBD1 (5 bases). Trimming cost V 4 bases and J 2 bases, with 11 bases left between them. Germline V lookup: CDR1 ENHRY, CDR2 SYGVKD. CDR3 length equals 14 residues. This CDR3 reads CAISGDGLNYGYTF. The CDR3 bases are TGTGCCATCAGTGGGGACGGATTAAACTATGGCTACACCTTC.

The chain links TRBV7-2 to TRBJ2-4; perhaps TRBD1 as D (5 bases). The DNA end favors TRBJ2-7, so the J call may be wrong. This CDR3 region has 12 residues. The germline V gene has CDR1 SGHTA and CDR2 FQGNSA. The CDR3 bases are TGTGCCAGCAGACCCAGGGCTTACGAGCAGTACTTC. It specifies CASRPRAYEQYF.

This clonotype showed up just a few times. The rearrangement joins TRBV5-1 to TRBJ2-7; 7 bases line up with TRBD2. Germline-derived CDR1 and CDR2 are SGHRS and YFSETQ. V was clipped by 0 bases and J by 2 bases; unmatched bases: 5. The CDR3 has 15 amino acids. DNA for the CDR3: TGCGCCAGCAGCTTGGACACTAGCGACCCCTACGAGCAGTACTTC. Its protein is CASSLDTSDPYEQYF.

The chain is built from TRBV28 and TRBJ1-2, with D possibly matching TRBD1 (6 bases). Trimming took 5 bases from V and 3 from J, leaving 16 bases between them. The CDR3 has 15 residues. Germline CDR1 reads MDHEN; CDR2 reads SYDVKM. This CDR3 is CASSPLRGGYYGYTF. CDR3 DNA sequence: TGTGCCAGCAGTCCCCTGAGGGGGGGGTACTATGGCTACACCTTC.

The rearrangement links TRBV6-6 to TRBJ2-1; the D call may be TRBD1 or TRBD2 (5 bases each). CDR1 MNHNY and CDR2 SVGAGI come from the germline V gene (reference sequence). The CDR3 is 16 amino acids. Trimming left V 4 bases short and J 3 bases short, with 16 bases between. The CDR3 reads CASSLRDANRYNEQFF. CDR3 coding DNA: TGTGCCAGCAGTTTACGGGACGCGAACCGCTACAATGAGCAGTTCTTC.